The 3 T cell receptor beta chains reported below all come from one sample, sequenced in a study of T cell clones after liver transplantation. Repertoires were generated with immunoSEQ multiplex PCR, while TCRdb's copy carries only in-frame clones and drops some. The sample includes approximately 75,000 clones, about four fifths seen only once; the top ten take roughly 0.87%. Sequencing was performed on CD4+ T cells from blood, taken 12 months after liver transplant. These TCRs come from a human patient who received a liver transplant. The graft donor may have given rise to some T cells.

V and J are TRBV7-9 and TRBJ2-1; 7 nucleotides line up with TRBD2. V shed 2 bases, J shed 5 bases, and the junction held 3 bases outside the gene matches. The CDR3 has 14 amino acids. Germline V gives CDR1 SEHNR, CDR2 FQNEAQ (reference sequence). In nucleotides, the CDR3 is TGTGCCAGCAGCTTACTAGCGGTCGACAATGAGCAGTTCTTC. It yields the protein CASSLLAVDNEQFF.

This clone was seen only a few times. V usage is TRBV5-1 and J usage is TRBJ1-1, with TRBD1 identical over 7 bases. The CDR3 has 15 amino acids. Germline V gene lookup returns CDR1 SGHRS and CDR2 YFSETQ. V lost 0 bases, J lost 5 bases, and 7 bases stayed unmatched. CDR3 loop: CASSLAPQGGTEAFF. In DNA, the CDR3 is TGCGCCAGCAGCTTGGCCCCGCAGGGGGGGACTGAAGCTTTCTTT.

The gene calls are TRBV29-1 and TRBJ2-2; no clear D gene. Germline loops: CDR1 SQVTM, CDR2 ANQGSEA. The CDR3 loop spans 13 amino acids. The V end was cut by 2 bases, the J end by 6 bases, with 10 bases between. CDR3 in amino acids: CSVERRGAGELFF. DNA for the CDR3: TGCAGCGTTGAACGTCGAGGAGCCGGGGAGCTGTTTTTT.